This T cell receptor beta chain was captured by sequencing in a study of blood T cell repertoires in COVID-19. Overall study: PBMCs, B-cell-depleted T cells, or T cells were the source of the cDNA or gDNA that made up the material.

Per the original data handling: The assay estimated nucleated cells by amplifying reference gene primers. Profiled with immunoSEQ multiplex PCR; TCRdb holds only in-frame clones, not every one. The D gene and trimming were derived from the DNA, and the V and J assignments and clone size from that table. The table has around 200,000 clones, under 85% seen once. Deletions cut 0 bases from V and 6 bases from J, with 15 bases between. The CDR3 has 15 residues. From germline, CDR1 is LGHNA and CDR2 YNFKEQ. The chain carries TRBV4-2 and TRBJ2-7, with D possibly being TRBD1 (7 bases). Source material: peripheral blood. The sequence derives from a middle-aged woman with acute or convalescent COVID-19. This CDR3 reads CASSQDSLRGVEQYF. For the CDR3, the DNA is TGTGCCAGCAGCCAAGACTCACTCAGGGGGGTCGAGCAGTACTTC.